One and the same sample provided the 16 T cell receptor beta chains below, sequenced in a study of T-cell memory formation after mild COVID-19. TCRdb re-derived calls from the 5' RACE reads in MiXCR, one entry per CDR3 protein. Among 470,000 or so distinct CDR3 sequences, over 15% were seen once, and the ten largest hold roughly 21%. The source material was PBMCs or a T cell subset sorted from them (not recorded which). All receptors derive from a man aged 18 to 30 who had mild COVID-19 (a few samples of this study predate the infection). Cell type and time point are not known.

The table lists this clonotype with a few counts. The chain joins TRBV5-1 to TRBJ2-5; no clear D gene. The length of the CDR3 is 17 residues. CDR1 and CDR2 (germline): SGHRS, YFSETQ. The ends were cut back, 0 bases at V and 2 bases at J, with 17 bases in the middle. The CDR3 nucleotides read TGCGCCAGCAGCTTGGCCGAGTGGTCGCAGGTTCAAGAGACCCAGTACTTC. Protein: CASSLAEWSQVQETQYF.

This clonotype was seen more than once but under ten times. The chain has TRBV4-1 and TRBJ1-5; 9 bases are shared with TRBD1. Looked up from germline, CDR1 is MGHRA and CDR2 is YSYEKL. V shed 3 bases and J 3 bases; nucleotides not matched to a gene: 6. The CDR3 has 16 amino acids. CDR3 residues: CASSHPGTGYNQPQHF. As DNA, the CDR3 is TGCGCCAGCAGCCATCCCGGGACAGGGTACAATCAGCCCCAGCATTTT.

The J gene is TRBJ2-1, the V gene TRBV7-2; 7 bases are a match to TRBD2. The germline gives CDR1 SGHTA, CDR2 FQGNSA. V lost 5 bases to trimming and J lost 2 bases; unmatched junction nucleotides: 12. CDR3 size: 17 residues. The CDR3 loop reads CASSIRLAPTAYNEQFF. CDR3 sequence (DNA): TGTGCCAGCAGCATCCGACTAGCCCCCACGGCCTACAATGAGCAGTTCTTC.

The sample holds many counts of this clonotype. V gene TRBV5-1 combines with J gene TRBJ2-1, with D perhaps TRBD2 (7 bases). Trimming removed 4 bases at V and 0 bases at J, with 17 bases between. Looked up from germline, CDR1 is SGHRS and CDR2 is YFSETQ. This CDR3 is 17 amino acids long. The CDR3 sequence: CASSPVYAGASYNEQFF. CDR3 nucleotide sequence: TGCGCCAGCAGCCCGGTTTACGCGGGGGCCTCCTACAATGAGCAGTTCTTC.

The chain is built from TRBV6-1 and TRBJ2-7; 7 nucleotides line up with TRBD1. Looked up from germline, CDR1 is MNHNS and CDR2 is SASEGT. The CDR3 contains 13 residues. V lost 6 bases, J lost 10 bases, and 12 bases stayed unmatched. The CDR3 DNA sequence: TGTGCCAGCAGCCCGGGACAGACGAACGCACAGTACGTC. It encodes CASSPGQTNAQYV.

The rearrangement links TRBV12-3 or TRBV12-4 to TRBJ2-5; no reliable D call. The CDR3 is made up of 11 amino acids. The ends were cut back, 9 bases at V and 9 bases at J, with 14 bases in the middle. The CDR3 loop reads CASSDEMAQYF. CDR3 in DNA: TGTGCCAGTTCCGATGAAATGGCCCAGTACTTC.

This clonotype was seen more than once but under ten times. The chain combines TRBV5-1 with TRBJ1-1; TRBD1 is a possible D gene (6 bases). V was cut by 0 bases and J by 4 bases, with 13 bases left in between. Germline V gene lookup returns CDR1 SGHRS and CDR2 YFSETQ. This CDR3 is built from 15 residues. Here the CDR3 DNA reads TGCGCCAGCAGCTTGGTCGGGGAGGGGGGCACTGAAGCTTTCTTT. This codes for CASSLVGEGGTEAFF.

Comments on this clonotype: Its ends do not fully match the called genes, so a read error is possible. J is TRBJ2-3 and V is TRBV10-3; D is unclear. Germline CDR1 reads ENHRY; CDR2 reads SYGVKD. CDR3 length equals 14 residues. The DNA of the CDR3 is TGTGCCATCAGTGAGACCGTTTCCACACATACGCAGTATTTT. Its protein product is CAISETVSTHTQYF.

This clonotype came up once. This is likely a read error, given that the CDR3 carries no conserved phenylalanine or tryptophan at its end. The genes are TRBV5-6 and TRBJ2-5; D is perhaps TRBD1 (8 bases). Trimming removed 4 bases at V and 4 bases at J, with 14 bases between. Germline V gene sequence: CDR1 SGHDT, CDR2 YYEEEE. The CDR3 contains 14 residues. Here the CDR3 reads CASSRTGRGETQYL. CDR3 bases: TGTGCCAGCAGCCGGACAGGGAGGGGAGAGACCCAGTACTTA.

This chain uses TRBV7-9 with TRBJ2-5; D not resolved. V gave up 5 bases and J gave up 7 bases, with 14 bases separating them. The V gene's germline CDR1 is SEHNR and CDR2 FQNEAQ (reference sequence). This CDR3 region has 13 residues. The CDR3, as DNA: TGTGCCAGCAGCCCAAGTAGTCCGGGGACCCAGTACTTC. The encoded protein is CASSPSSPGTQYF.

The gene calls are TRBV7-6 and TRBJ2-3; 14 bases line up with TRBD2. The germline CDR1 and CDR2 sequences are SGHVS and FNYEAQ. The CDR3 runs to 17 residues. The J segment lost 4 bases and the V segment lost 5 bases, leaving 8 bases of the junction unmatched. The CDR3 region has the DNA TGTGCCAGCAGCCCCCGGACTAGCGGGGGGACTTCAGATACGCAGTATTTT. This gives the protein CASSPRTSGGTSDTQYF.

This clonotype was detected many times. The chain has TRBV7-3 and TRBJ1-1, with D possibly TRBD1 on 5 matching bases. There are 14 residues in the CDR3. V was pared by 3 bases and J by 1 base, with 9 bases between. Germline V gene sequence: CDR1 SGHTA, CDR2 FQGTGA. The DNA of the CDR3 is TGTGCCAGCAGCTTGGCCGGGGCGAACACTGAAGCTTTCTTT. Translation gives CASSLAGANTEAFF.

The CDR3 DNA reads TGCGCCAGCAGGGGGGGCGGATTCCTCACAGATACGCAGTATTTT. Translated, it gives CASRGGGFLTDTQYF. J is TRBJ2-3 and V is TRBV5-1; perhaps D is TRBD1 or TRBD2 (6 bases each). V was shortened by 5 bases and J by 2 bases, with 15 bases between the two germline ends. CDR1 and CDR2 (germline): SGHRS, YFSETQ. The CDR3 is made up of 15 amino acids. The full variable domain, its missing parts supplied by reference TRBV5-1 and TRBJ2-3, is KAGVTQTPRYLIKTRGQQVTLSCSPISGHRSVSWYQQTPGQGLQFLFEYFSETQRNKGNFPGRFSGRQFSNSRSEMNVSTLELGDSALYLCASRGGGFLTDTQYFGPGTRLTVL.

In its sample, this clonotype was seen once. J is TRBJ1-3 and V is TRBV12-3 or TRBV12-4; maybe TRBD1 (5 bases). The ends were cut back, 4 bases at V and 0 bases at J, with 10 bases in the middle. The CDR3 is 15 residues long. The CDR3 is CASSWGGSSGNTIYF. The CDR3 nucleotides are TGTGCCAGCAGTTGGGGGGGGAGCTCTGGAAACACCATATATTTT.

The rearrangement joins TRBV27 to TRBJ1-4; weak D call: TRBD1 (5 bases). CDR1 is MNHEY and CDR2 is SMNVEV in the germline V gene (reference sequence). V shed 8 bases and J shed 7 bases, with 23 bases lying between them. The CDR3 runs to 16 residues. The CDR3 loop is CASGSMRGRGAEKLFF. The CDR3 DNA reads as TGTGCCAGCGGTTCGATGAGGGGAAGGGGTGCTGAAAAACTGTTTTTT.

The chain combines TRBV5-1 with TRBJ2-2; 10 positions agree with TRBD2. This CDR3 has 15 residues. With V trimmed by 0 bases and J by 6 bases, 2 bases remained unmatched. The germline CDR1 and CDR2 sequences are SGHRS and YFSETQ. The CDR3: CASSLGTSGAGELFF. CDR3 bases: TGCGCCAGCAGCTTGGGGACTAGCGGCGCCGGGGAGCTGTTTTTT.